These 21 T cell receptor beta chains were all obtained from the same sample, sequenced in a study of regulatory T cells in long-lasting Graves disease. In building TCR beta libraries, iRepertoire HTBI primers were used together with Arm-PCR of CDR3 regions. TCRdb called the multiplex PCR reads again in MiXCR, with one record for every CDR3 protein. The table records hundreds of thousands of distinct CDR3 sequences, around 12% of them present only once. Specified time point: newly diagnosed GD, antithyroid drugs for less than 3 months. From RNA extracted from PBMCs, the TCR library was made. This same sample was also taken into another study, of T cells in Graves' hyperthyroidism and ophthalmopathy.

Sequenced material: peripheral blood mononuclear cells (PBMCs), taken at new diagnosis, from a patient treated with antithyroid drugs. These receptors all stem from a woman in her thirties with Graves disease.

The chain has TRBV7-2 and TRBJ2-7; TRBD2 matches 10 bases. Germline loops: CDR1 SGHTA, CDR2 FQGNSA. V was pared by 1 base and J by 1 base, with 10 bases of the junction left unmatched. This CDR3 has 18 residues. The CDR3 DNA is TGTGCCAGCAGCTTAGAGGGGACTAGCGCCTATATTTCCTACGAGCAGTACTTC. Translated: CASSLEGTSAYISYEQYF.

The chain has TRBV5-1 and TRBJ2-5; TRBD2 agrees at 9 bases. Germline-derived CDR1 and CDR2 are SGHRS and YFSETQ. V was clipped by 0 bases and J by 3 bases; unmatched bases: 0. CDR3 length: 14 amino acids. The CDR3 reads CASSLERGEETQYF. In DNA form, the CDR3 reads TGCGCCAGCAGCTTGGAGCGGGGGGAAGAGACCCAGTACTTC.

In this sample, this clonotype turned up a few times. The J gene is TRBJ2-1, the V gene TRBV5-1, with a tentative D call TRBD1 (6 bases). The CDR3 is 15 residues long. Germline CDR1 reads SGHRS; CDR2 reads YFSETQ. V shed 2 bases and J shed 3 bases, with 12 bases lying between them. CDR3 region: CASSLQGYFYNEQFF. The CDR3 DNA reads TGCGCCAGCAGCTTACAGGGTTATTTCTACAATGAGCAGTTCTTC.

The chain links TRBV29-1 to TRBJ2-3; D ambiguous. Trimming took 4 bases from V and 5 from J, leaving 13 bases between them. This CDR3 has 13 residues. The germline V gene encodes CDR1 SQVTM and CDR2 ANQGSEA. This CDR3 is CSVGSTLRDTQYF. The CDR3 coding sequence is TGCAGCGTTGGAAGTACCCTCAGAGATACGCAGTATTTT.

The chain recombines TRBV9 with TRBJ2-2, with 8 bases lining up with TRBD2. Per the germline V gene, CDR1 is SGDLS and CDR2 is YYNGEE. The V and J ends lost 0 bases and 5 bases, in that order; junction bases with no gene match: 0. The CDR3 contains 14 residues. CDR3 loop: CASSVASGTGELFF. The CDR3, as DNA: TGTGCCAGCAGCGTAGCTAGCGGGACCGGGGAGCTGTTTTTT.

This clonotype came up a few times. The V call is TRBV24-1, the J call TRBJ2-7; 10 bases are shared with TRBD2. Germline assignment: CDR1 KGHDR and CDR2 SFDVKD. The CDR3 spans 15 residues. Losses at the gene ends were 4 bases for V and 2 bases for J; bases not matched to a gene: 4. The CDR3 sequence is CATSEASGSPYEQYF. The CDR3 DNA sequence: TGTGCCACCAGTGAGGCTAGCGGGAGCCCCTACGAGCAGTACTTC.

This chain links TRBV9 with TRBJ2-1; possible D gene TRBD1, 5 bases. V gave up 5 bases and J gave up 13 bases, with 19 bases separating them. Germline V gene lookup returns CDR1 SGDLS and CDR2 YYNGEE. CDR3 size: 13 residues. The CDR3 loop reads CASSPPKGLYQFF. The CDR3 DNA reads TGTGCCAGCAGTCCCCCCAAGGGGCTATATCAGTTCTTC.

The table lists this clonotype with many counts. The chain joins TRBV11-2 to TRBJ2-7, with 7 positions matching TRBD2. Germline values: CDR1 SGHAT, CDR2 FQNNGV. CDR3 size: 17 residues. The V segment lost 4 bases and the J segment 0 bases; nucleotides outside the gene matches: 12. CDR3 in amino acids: CASSSPPSGPSSYEQYF. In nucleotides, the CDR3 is TGTGCCAGCAGCTCGCCCCCTAGCGGTCCGAGCTCCTACGAGCAGTACTTC.

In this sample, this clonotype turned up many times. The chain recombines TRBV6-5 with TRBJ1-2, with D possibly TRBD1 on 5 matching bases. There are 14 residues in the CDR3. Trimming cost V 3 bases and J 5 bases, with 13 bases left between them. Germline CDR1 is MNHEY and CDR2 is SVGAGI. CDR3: CASSYRWDVYGYTF. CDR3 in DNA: TGTGCCAGCAGTTATCGGTGGGACGTTTATGGCTACACCTTC.

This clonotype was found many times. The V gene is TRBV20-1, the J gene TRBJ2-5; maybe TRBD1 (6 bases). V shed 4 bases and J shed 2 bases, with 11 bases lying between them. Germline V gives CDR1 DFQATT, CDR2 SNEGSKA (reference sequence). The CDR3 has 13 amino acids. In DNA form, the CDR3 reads TGCAGTGCTATTACAGGGTCTCAAGAGACCCAGTACTTC. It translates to CSAITGSQETQYF.

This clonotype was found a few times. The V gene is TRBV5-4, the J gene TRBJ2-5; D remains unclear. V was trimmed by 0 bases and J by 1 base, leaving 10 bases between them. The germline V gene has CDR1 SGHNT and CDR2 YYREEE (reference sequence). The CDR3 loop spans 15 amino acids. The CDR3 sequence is CASSLDAPAQETQYF. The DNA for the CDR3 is TGTGCCAGCAGCTTGGATGCACCCGCCCAAGAGACCCAGTACTTC.

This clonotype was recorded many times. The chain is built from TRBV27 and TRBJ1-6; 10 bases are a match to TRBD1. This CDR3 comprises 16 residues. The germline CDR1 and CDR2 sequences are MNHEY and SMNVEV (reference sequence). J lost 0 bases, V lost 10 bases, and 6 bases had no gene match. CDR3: CATTRDRGSYNSPLHF. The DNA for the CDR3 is TGTGCCACCACCCGGGACAGGGGCTCCTATAATTCACCCCTCCACTTT.

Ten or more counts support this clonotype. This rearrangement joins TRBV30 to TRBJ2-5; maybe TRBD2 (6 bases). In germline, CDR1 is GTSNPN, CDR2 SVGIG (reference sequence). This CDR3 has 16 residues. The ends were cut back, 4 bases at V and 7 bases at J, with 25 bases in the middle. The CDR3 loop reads CAWNPEGRRGLGTQYF. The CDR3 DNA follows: TGTGCCTGGAACCCTGAGGGAAGGAGGGGATTGGGGACCCAGTACTTC.

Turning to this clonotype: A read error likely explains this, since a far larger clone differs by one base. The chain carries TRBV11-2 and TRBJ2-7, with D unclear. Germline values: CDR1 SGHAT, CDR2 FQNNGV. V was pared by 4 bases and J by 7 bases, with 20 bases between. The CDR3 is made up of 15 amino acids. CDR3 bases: TGTGCCAGCAGCTCCTCCAGGAGACCTTACAATGAGCAGTACTTC. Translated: CASSSSRRPYNEQYF.

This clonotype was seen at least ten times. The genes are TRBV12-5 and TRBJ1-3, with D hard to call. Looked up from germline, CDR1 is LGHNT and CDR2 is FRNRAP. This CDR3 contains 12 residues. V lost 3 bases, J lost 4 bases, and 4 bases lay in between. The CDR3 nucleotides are TGTGCTAGTGGTTTTGACGGAAACACCATATATTTT. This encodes CASGFDGNTIYF.

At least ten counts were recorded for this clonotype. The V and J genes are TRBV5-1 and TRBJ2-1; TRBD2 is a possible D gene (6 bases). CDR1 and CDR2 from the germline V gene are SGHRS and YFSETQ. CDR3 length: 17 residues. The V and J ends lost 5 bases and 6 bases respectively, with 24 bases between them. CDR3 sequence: CASRGNPGSGRSNEQFF. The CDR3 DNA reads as TGCGCCAGCAGAGGGAACCCGGGTAGCGGTCGGAGCAATGAGCAGTTCTTC.

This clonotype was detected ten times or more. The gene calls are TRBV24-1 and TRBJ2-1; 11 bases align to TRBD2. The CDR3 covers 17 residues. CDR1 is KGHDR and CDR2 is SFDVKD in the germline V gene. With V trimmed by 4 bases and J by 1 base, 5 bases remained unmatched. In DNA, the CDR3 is TGTGCCACCAGTGACCTAGCGGGAGGACCTTCCTACAATGAGCAGTTCTTC. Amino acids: CATSDLAGGPSYNEQFF.

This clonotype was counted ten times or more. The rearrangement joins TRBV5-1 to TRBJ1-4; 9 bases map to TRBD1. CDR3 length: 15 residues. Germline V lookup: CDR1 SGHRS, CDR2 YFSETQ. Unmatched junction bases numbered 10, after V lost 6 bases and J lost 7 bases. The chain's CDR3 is CASTESRQGGEKLFF. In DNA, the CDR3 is TGCGCCAGCACGGAGTCGAGACAGGGGGGTGAAAAACTGTTTTTT.

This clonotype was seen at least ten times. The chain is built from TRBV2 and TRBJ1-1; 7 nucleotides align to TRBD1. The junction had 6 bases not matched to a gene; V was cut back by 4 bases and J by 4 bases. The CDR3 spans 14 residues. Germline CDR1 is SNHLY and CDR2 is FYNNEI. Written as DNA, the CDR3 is TGTGCCAGCAGTGTTCAGGGGGGACGCACTGAAGCTTTCTTT. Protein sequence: CASSVQGGRTEAFF.

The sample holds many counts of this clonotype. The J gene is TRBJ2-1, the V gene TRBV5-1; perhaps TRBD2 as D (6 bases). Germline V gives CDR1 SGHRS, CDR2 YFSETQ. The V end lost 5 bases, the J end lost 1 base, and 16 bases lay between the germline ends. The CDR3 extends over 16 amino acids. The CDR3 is CASRIAGPLSYNEQFF. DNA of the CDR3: TGCGCCAGCAGAATCGCGGGGCCTCTATCCTACAATGAGCAGTTCTTC. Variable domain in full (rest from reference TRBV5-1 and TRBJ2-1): KAGVTQTPRYLIKTRGQQVTLSCSPISGHRSVSWYQQTPGQGLQFLFEYFSETQRNKGNFPGRFSGRQFSNSRSEMNVSTLELGDSALYLCASRIAGPLSYNEQFFGPGTRLTVL.

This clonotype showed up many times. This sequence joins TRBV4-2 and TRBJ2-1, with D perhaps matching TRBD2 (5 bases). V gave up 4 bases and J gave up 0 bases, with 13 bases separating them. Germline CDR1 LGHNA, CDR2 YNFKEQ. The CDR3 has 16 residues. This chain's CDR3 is CASSLGASISYNEQFF. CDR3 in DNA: TGTGCCAGCAGCCTTGGAGCTAGCATCTCCTACAATGAGCAGTTCTTC.